The clone carrying this T cell receptor (beta chain) appeared once. The data belong to a study of blood T cell repertoires in COVID-19. Study background: Collection of acute and convalescent COVID-19 samples took place in the United States, Italy and Spain. Sources were T cells, B-cell-depleted T cells, or PBMCs; the material itself was cDNA or gDNA.

CDR3 size: 13 residues. CDR1 is MNHEY and CDR2 is SVGAGI in the germline V gene. Trimming at V came to 6 bases and at J to 8 bases, leaving 5 bases not matched to a gene. In the study's own analysis: Scientists estimated how many nucleated cells there were by amplifying reference gene primers. The method was immunoSEQ multiplex PCR; TCRdb's version includes in-frame clones alone and lacks a portion of them. D and trimming were read from the DNA, whereas the V and J calls and clone size are those reported in that table. The repertoire holds about 82,000 clones, with about 76% as singletons. What was sequenced was peripheral blood. The sequence derives from a man of 80 years or more with acute or convalescent COVID-19. The chain carries TRBV6-5 and TRBJ2-1; 9 bases line up with TRBD2. The CDR3 bases are TGTGCCAGCAGGCCGGGACTAGCCTATGAGCAGTTCTTC. Amino acid sequence: CASRPGLAYEQFF.